This record concerns one T cell receptor (beta chain) sequence. This entry is derived from a study of T cell responses to AZD1222 COVID-19 vaccine. The CDR3 spans 13 residues. The germline V gene encodes CDR1 SGHAT and CDR2 FQNNGV. V was pared by 7 bases and J by 5 bases, with 7 bases of the junction left unmatched. Produced via immunoSEQ multiplex PCR; TCRdb's table is partial and in-frame only. The repertoire has fewer than 150,000 clones, around nine tenths of them found once; the top ten carry around 3.6%. The receptor comes from an adult in good health. V usage is TRBV11-2 and J usage is TRBJ2-7; TRBD1 matches 8 bases. This material consisted of peripheral blood, taken on day 0 of AZD1222 vaccination. The CDR3 sequence: CASTPDRAHEQYF. CDR3 sequence (DNA): TGTGCCAGCACCCCGGACAGGGCCCACGAGCAGTACTTC.